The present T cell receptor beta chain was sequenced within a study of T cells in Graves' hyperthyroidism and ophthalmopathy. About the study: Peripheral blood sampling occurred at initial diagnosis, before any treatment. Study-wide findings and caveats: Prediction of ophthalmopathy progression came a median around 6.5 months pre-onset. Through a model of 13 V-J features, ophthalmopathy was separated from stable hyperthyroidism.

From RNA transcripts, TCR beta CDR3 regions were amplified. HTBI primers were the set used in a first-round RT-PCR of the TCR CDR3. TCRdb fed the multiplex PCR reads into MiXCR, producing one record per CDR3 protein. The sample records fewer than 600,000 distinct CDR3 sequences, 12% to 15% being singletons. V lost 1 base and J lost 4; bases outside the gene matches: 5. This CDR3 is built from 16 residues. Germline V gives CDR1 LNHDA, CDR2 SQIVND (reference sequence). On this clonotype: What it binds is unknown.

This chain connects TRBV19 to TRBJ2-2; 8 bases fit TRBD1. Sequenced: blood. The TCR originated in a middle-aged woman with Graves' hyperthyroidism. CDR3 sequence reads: CASSIGTGGITGELFF. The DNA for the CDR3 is TGTGCCAGTAGTATAGGAACAGGGGGGATCACCGGGGAGCTGTTTTTT.